The subject of this entry is one T cell receptor beta chain. What it binds is not known. Tagging with unique molecular identifiers was a feature of the TCR beta cDNA libraries. With about 0.95 to 11 million T cells as the source, a few hundred thousand cDNA molecules resulted. Using its own MiXCR run on the PCR reads, TCRdb lists one record per CDR3 protein. The sample holds approximately 730,000 distinct CDR3 sequences; 30% are singletons and the top ten take approximately 0.6%. The source of the sample is a study of post-analysis software for immune sequencing data. Whole-study context: Patients had relapsing-remitting, secondary progressive or progressive-relapsing multiple sclerosis; some lacked subtype. Study-level points and caveats: Multiple sclerosis patients showed significantly lower normalized Chao1 diversity than controls did. Strong co-clustering by F measure was evident for samples that had been prepared in the same batch.

Sequenced material: blood. The sequence was collected from a girl aged 10-17 years with multiple sclerosis.

The DNA for the CDR3 is TGCAGTGCTAGAGATTTTCGGGTGGGCCGTTCGGGCGAGCAGTACTTC. It specifies CSARDFRVGRSGEQYF. The chain uses TRBV20-1 and TRBJ2-7; the D is unclear. This CDR3 is 16 amino acids long. Germline V gene lookup returns CDR1 DFQATT and CDR2 SNEGSKA (reference sequence). Trimming took 0 bases from V and 6 from J, leaving 21 bases between them.